This T cell receptor (beta chain) was obtained from a study of OX40 agonist ivuxolimab in advanced cancers. Study-wide background: Recorded diagnoses for dose-escalation patients were hepatocellular carcinoma, melanoma, renal cell or head and neck cancer. Findings and limits, study-wide: Clonal expansion was seen in CD4+ and CD8+ blood T cells by week 6 at 0.1 to 3.0 mg/kg. Which antigen the expanded peripheral T cells recognized is unknown.

The CDR3 has 13 amino acids. The germline V gene encodes CDR1 SEHNR and CDR2 FQNEAQ (reference sequence). The V end was cut by 3 bases, the J end by 7 bases, with 13 bases between. Sequencing used immunoSEQ multiplex PCR; TCRdb keeps in-frame clones, though not all of them. The sample yields about 44,000 clones, roughly nine tenths seen once. Comment on this clone: Antigen: not known.

Sampled blood was obtained at baseline, cycle 4 day 1, and cycle 7 day 1. The specimen comprised CD4+ or CD8+ T cells sorted from blood, sampled in a trial of the OX40 agonist ivuxolimab. The chain employs TRBV7-9 and TRBJ2-7; TRBD2 might be the D (6 bases). The TCR originated in an adult with an advanced solid tumor such as melanoma, head and neck, liver or kidney cancer. CDR3 loop: CASSFGGVGEQYF. The CDR3 region has the DNA TGTGCCAGCAGCTTCGGGGGAGTAGGAGAGCAGTACTTC.